This paragraph covers one T cell receptor beta chain sequence. Per the authors' pipeline: Reference gene primer amplification gave nucleated cell count estimates. Assay: immunoSEQ multiplex PCR; the TCRdb copy retains only in-frame clones and omits some. D and trimming come from the DNA, and the V and J calls and clone size come from that table. The table shows 400,000 to 550,000 clones, with 75% to 90% occurring only once. The record originates from a study of blood T cell repertoires in COVID-19. Looking at the study overall: Collection of acute and convalescent COVID-19 samples took place in the United States, Italy and Spain. The analysed material was cDNA or gDNA that came from T cells, B-cell-depleted T cells, or PBMCs.

The sequencing sample was made of peripheral blood. This clonotype was sampled from a woman in her 30s with acute or convalescent COVID-19.

DNA for the CDR3: TGTGCCAGCAGCCCTTGGGCGGGGGGGAAGAACACCGGGGAGCTGTTTTTT. Amino acid sequence: CASSPWAGGKNTGELFF. This chain joins TRBV7-3 and TRBJ2-2, with TRBD2 matching over 9 bases. Germline CDR1 is SGHTA and CDR2 is FQGTGA. With V trimmed by 5 bases and J by 1 base, 8 bases remained unmatched. This CDR3 region has 17 residues. Drawing the rest from reference TRBV7-3 and TRBJ2-2, the complete variable domain is GAGVSQTPSNKVTEKGKYVELRCDPISGHTALYWYRQSLGQGPEFLIYFQGTGAADDSGLPNDRFFAVRPEGSVSTLKIQRTERGDSAVYLCASSPWAGGKNTGELFFGEGSRLTVL.